This T cell receptor (beta chain) was identified during a study of TIL therapy for anti-PD-1-resistant metastatic lung cancer. Whole-study context: Tumors had a median PD-L1 proportion score of approximately 6.4%.

This was the immunoSEQ v3 assay. This table comes from immunoSEQ multiplex PCR, and its TCRdb copy is limited to in-frame clones, with some not included. The sample has approximately 10,000 clones, roughly 80% seen once. V lost 4 bases and J lost 0, with 22 bases in between. The CDR3 covers 18 residues. Germline V CDR1 and CDR2: SGHTS, YDEGEE. Indicated time point: pre-treatment sample, taken before nivolumab and TIL therapy. The gene calls are TRBV5-8 and TRBJ1-1; TRBD1 is a possible D gene (5 bases). The sequence was obtained from a person between 25 and 79 years old with non-small cell lung cancer. The sequencing used blood, collected at baseline. CDR3 DNA: TGTGCCAGCAGCCTGATTCTTCGACGGGGCCCTGTGAACACTGAAGCTTTCTTT. Its protein product is CASSLILRRGPVNTEAFF.